What follows are 4 T cell receptor beta chains derived from one specimen sequenced in a study of PD-L1 blockade in urothelial cancer (dated 2017 in TCRdb). Libraries were prepared through the immunoSEQ multiplex PCR assay. In TCRdb, the immuneACCESS table is reduced to in-frame sequences with V and J assigned. These tables do not hold every clone; where another copy was compared, an unresolved V gene accounts for under half, and the others remain unexplained. A total of tens of thousands of clones appear in this sample, roughly 82% of them only once. The top ten clones comprise less than 1.5% of the sample. What the time point label conveys for this sample: pretreatment peripheral blood. The sequencing used PBMCs, collected around atezolizumab (anti-PD-L1) treatment. The receptors come from a man aged 45-65 years with urothelial cancer.

This chain links TRBV10-3 with TRBJ2-1; D is perhaps TRBD2 (5 bases). The V gene lost 6 bases and the J gene lost 5 bases, with 14 bases spanning the gap. The germline CDR1 and CDR2 sequences are ENHRY and SYGVKD. The CDR3 runs to 14 residues. In nucleotides, the CDR3 is TGTGCCATCAGCCCCGAGGGCTGGGACAATGAGCAGTTCTTC. Encoded protein: CAISPEGWDNEQFF.

The rearrangement links TRBV18 to TRBJ1-2; unclear D gene. Germline V lookup: CDR1 KGHSH, CDR2 LQKENI. This CDR3 region has 15 residues. Trimming removed 6 bases at V and 1 base at J, with 15 bases between. The CDR3 DNA sequence: TGTGCCAGCTCCCTCGACGAAGGAGATAACTATGGCTACACCTTC. This translates into CASSLDEGDNYGYTF.

This chain joins TRBV7-3 and TRBJ2-1; TRBD1 is a possible D gene (6 bases). The CDR3 runs 19 residues. Trimming took off 1 base at V and 3 bases at J, with 22 bases between the two ends. Per germline, CDR1 SGHTA and CDR2 FQGTGA. CDR3 in amino acids: CASSLSRDRQWGHYNEQFF. The CDR3 bases are TGTGCCAGCAGCTTAAGCCGGGACCGACAATGGGGGCACTACAATGAGCAGTTCTTC.

The chain has TRBV15 and TRBJ2-7; 7 nucleotides line up with TRBD1. Germline V gene sequence: CDR1 LNHNV, CDR2 YYDKDF (reference sequence). The CDR3 runs 15 residues. The V and J ends lost 2 bases and 5 bases, in that order; junction bases with no gene match: 9. This CDR3 reads CATSRRVDRVNEQYF. DNA of the CDR3: TGTGCCACCAGCAGACGTGTCGACAGGGTAAACGAGCAGTACTTC.